The 21 T cell receptor beta chains below were found in one sample sequenced in a study of cytomegalovirus exposure and HLA in healthy donors. Primers included in the PCR were 60 Vbeta and 13 Jbeta primers. The assay was immunoSEQ multiplex PCR, and TCRdb's table has in-frame clones only and misses some. The sample has tens of thousands of clones; roughly 66% are singletons. Sequences were obtained from PBMCs. The receptor set was obtained from a man aged 25 to 40 in good health and CMV-seronegative.

The rearrangement uses TRBV4-1 and TRBJ2-7, with no clear D. In germline, CDR1 is MGHRA, CDR2 YSYEKL. The CDR3 consists of 14 residues. Trimming pared 1 base from V and 2 bases from J, leaving 9 bases between. The CDR3 here is CASSQAGFTYEQYF. Written as DNA, the CDR3 is TGCGCCAGCAGCCAAGCCGGGTTCACCTACGAGCAGTACTTC.

This clone was observed a few times. The chain joins TRBV18 to TRBJ2-2, with 7 bases that match TRBD2. The CDR3 sequence is 16 residues long. Looked up from germline, CDR1 is KGHSH and CDR2 is LQKENI. The trim removed 10 bases at V and 6 bases at J, leaving 17 bases unmatched. Here the CDR3 DNA reads TGTGCCACCAGGACGTCGGCGGGAGTATCGCCCGGGGAGCTGTTTTTT. As protein: CATRTSAGVSPGELFF. The whole variable domain, filled in from reference TRBV18 and TRBJ2-2, reads NAGVMQNPRHLVRRRGQEARLRCSPMKGHSHVYWYRQLPEEGLKFMVYLQKENIIDESGMPKERFSAEFPKEGPSILRIQQVVRGDSAAYFCATRTSAGVSPGELFFGEGSRLTVL.

CDR3 coding DNA: TGTGCCAGCAGCTCGGGAGAAATCGCAGATACGCAGTATTTT. Amino acids: CASSSGEIADTQYF. The chain is built from TRBV7-6 and TRBJ2-3; tentatively, D is TRBD2 (6 bases). In germline, CDR1 is SGHVS, CDR2 FNYEAQ. Trimming took off 4 bases at V and 4 bases at J, with 12 bases between the two ends. The CDR3 runs to 14 residues.

This rearrangement joins TRBV7-9 to TRBJ2-7; 8 bases agree with TRBD2. Germline trimming cut 3 bases from V and 7 bases from J; bases unmatched to any gene: 11. The CDR3 totals 15 residues. Per germline, CDR1 SEHNR and CDR2 FQNEAQ (reference sequence). The CDR3 coding sequence is TGTGCCAGCAGCTTCCTAGCGGGCCGTGGGGAGGAGCAGTACTTC. Translated: CASSFLAGRGEEQYF.

The DNA for the CDR3 is TGTGCCTGGAGCCTAGCGACCTACGAGCAGTACTTC. Amino acid sequence: CAWSLATYEQYF. V usage is TRBV30 and J usage is TRBJ2-5, with D maybe TRBD2 (6 bases). The J call is in doubt because the DNA end fits TRBJ2-7 better. This CDR3 has 12 amino acids. The V gene's germline CDR1 is GTSNPN and CDR2 SVGIG (reference sequence).

The J gene is TRBJ2-2, the V gene TRBV21-1; TRBD2 is taken as the D call from the table, unchecked against the DNA. TRBV21-1 is a recognized pseudogene. The CDR3 runs to 15 residues. CDR3 DNA sequence: TGTGCCAGCAGCAAAGAGCCTAGCACTACCGGGGAGCTGTTTTTT. Translating gives CASSKEPSTTGELFF.

The rearrangement uses TRBV28 and TRBJ1-2; no reliable D call. Trimming removed 1 base at V and 3 bases at J, with 6 bases between. The CDR3 covers 13 residues. CDR1 MDHEN and CDR2 SYDVKM come from the germline V gene. CDR3 DNA: TGTGCCAGCAGTTTATCAGTGGACTATGGCTACACCTTC. Protein: CASSLSVDYGYTF.

The chain is built from TRBV29-1 and TRBJ1-1; D uncertain. The CDR3 runs 14 residues. Germline V gene lookup returns CDR1 SQVTM and CDR2 ANQGSEA. Trimming took 3 bases from V and 0 from J, leaving 11 bases between them. CDR3 protein: CSVDLSSMNTEAFF. The DNA of the CDR3 is TGCAGCGTTGATCTCTCGAGCATGAACACTGAAGCTTTCTTT.

The rearrangement joins TRBV5-1 to TRBJ2-2; TRBD2 matches at 14 bases. CDR1 SGHRS and CDR2 YFSETQ come from the germline V gene. This CDR3 has 17 residues. Trimming took 4 bases from V and 0 from J; bases not matched to a gene: 2. Written as DNA, the CDR3 is TGCGCCAGCAGCCCGGGACTAGCGGGGGCGAACACCGGGGAGCTGTTTTTT. Translating it yields CASSPGLAGANTGELFF.

This clone was seen more than once but under ten times. CDR3 bases: TGCGCCAGCAGCTTGGGGGGGGTGTCAGGACCTGGAAACACCATATATTTT. The encoded protein is CASSLGGVSGPGNTIYF. This rearrangement joins TRBV5-1 to TRBJ1-3; maybe TRBD1 (5 bases). This CDR3 has 17 amino acids. Trimming stripped 0 bases from V and 2 bases from J, with 15 bases between. CDR1 is SGHRS, CDR2 YFSETQ, per germline.

The gene calls are TRBV25-1 and TRBJ2-1; 8 positions match TRBD2. Germline loops: CDR1 MGHDK, CDR2 SYGVNS. The length of the CDR3 is 15 residues. The J segment lost 4 bases and the V segment lost 5 bases, leaving 7 bases of the junction unmatched. This CDR3 reads CASSRIGGVYNEQFF. In nucleotides, the CDR3 is TGTGCCAGCAGTAGGATCGGGGGGGTATACAATGAGCAGTTCTTC.

V and J are TRBV9 and TRBJ1-1, with 7 nucleotides matching TRBD1. Unmatched junction bases numbered 9, after V lost 8 bases and J lost 5 bases. Per germline, CDR1 SGDLS and CDR2 YYNGEE. The CDR3 contains 13 residues. The CDR3 DNA follows: TGTGCCAGTAAAAGACAGGGTTCTACTGAAGCTTTCTTT. It translates to CASKRQGSTEAFF.

The chain carries TRBV14 and TRBJ1-1; D call uncertain. The CDR3 runs to 14 residues. V shed 1 base and J shed 1 base, with 7 bases lying between them. The germline CDR1 and CDR2 sequences are SGHDN and FVKESK. Here the CDR3 reads CASSQAGGNTEAFF. The CDR3 coding sequence is TGTGCCAGCAGCCAAGCTGGAGGGAACACTGAAGCTTTCTTT.

This chain joins TRBV5-5 and TRBJ1-1; weak D call: TRBD1 (5 bases). The CDR3 extends over 15 amino acids. CDR1 is SGHKS and CDR2 is YYEKEE in the germline V gene (reference sequence). Trimming took 4 bases from V and 3 from J, leaving 16 bases between them. DNA of the CDR3: TGTGCCAGCAGCCTCGGACACTCTTCGGACACTGAAGCTTTCTTT. Encoded protein: CASSLGHSSDTEAFF.

This clone was seen only a few times. The chain has TRBV4-2 and TRBJ1-1; 7 positions match TRBD1. Germline V lookup: CDR1 LGHNA, CDR2 YNFKEQ. The CDR3 contains 15 residues. The trim removed 0 bases at V and 0 bases at J, leaving 1 base unmatched. This CDR3 is CASSQETGMNTEAFF. The CDR3 DNA is TGTGCCAGCAGCCAAGAGACAGGGATGAACACTGAAGCTTTCTTT.

In its sample, this clone was seen a few times. The V and J genes are TRBV5-4 and TRBJ2-3; 10 nucleotides align to TRBD1. The V and J ends lost 3 bases and 4 bases, in that order; junction bases with no gene match: 5. This CDR3 region has 15 residues. The germline gives CDR1 SGHNT, CDR2 YYREEE (reference sequence). CDR3 in amino acids: CASSSSGTGADTQYF. The CDR3 DNA reads as TGTGCCAGCAGCTCCTCCGGGACAGGGGCAGATACGCAGTATTTT.

This chain uses TRBV4-1 with TRBJ1-1, with 8 bases fitting TRBD1. The CDR3 runs to 14 residues. With 6 bases clipped from V and 3 bases from J, the junction kept 6 bases outside the gene matches. Germline CDR1 reads MGHRA; CDR2 reads YSYEKL. CDR3 bases: TGCGCCAGCAGGCCCGGACAGGGAGACACTGAAGCTTTCTTT. The encoded protein is CASRPGQGDTEAFF.

The V call is TRBV6-9, the J call TRBJ1-6, with D possibly being TRBD1 (5 bases). Trimming removed 6 bases at V and 4 bases at J, with 10 bases between. This CDR3 is 14 amino acids long. The germline gives CDR1 MNHGY, CDR2 SVAAGI. CDR3 sequence (DNA): TGTGCCAGCAGAGGACATGAGTATAATTCACCCCTCCACTTT. Its protein product is CASRGHEYNSPLHF.

V gene TRBV27 combines with J gene TRBJ1-4; D is ambiguous. CDR3 size: 15 residues. Germline V lookup: CDR1 MNHEY, CDR2 SMNVEV (reference sequence). Trimming shortened V by 7 bases and J by 3 bases, and 15 bases separated the two germline ends. The CDR3 loop reads CASTSYWGANEKLFF. CDR3 sequence (DNA): TGTGCCAGCACCTCTTATTGGGGAGCTAATGAAAAACTGTTTTTT. The entire variable domain, with the rest obtained from reference TRBV27 and TRBJ1-4, is as follows: EAQVTQNPRYLITVTGKKLTVTCSQNMNHEYMSWYRQDPGLGLRQIYYSMNVEVTDKGDVPEGYKVSRKEKRNFPLILESPSPNQTSLYFCASTSYWGANEKLFFGSGTQLSVL.

V and J are TRBV4-3 and TRBJ1-1; D is possibly TRBD1 (6 bases). CDR1 and CDR2 from the germline V gene are LGHNA and YSLEER. CDR3 length equals 15 residues. The V gene lost 4 bases and the J gene lost 4 bases, with 16 bases spanning the gap. CDR3 loop: CASSPRGAEGTEAFF. The CDR3 coding sequence is TGCGCCAGCAGCCCGCGGGGGGCTGAGGGCACTGAAGCTTTCTTT.

The chain uses TRBV7-2 and TRBJ1-2; 9 bases map to TRBD1. Germline CDR1 SGHTA, CDR2 FQGNSA. V gave up 3 bases and J gave up 8 bases; unmatched junction bases: 10. The CDR3 totals 15 residues. CDR3 residues: CASSFVGGTGSGYTF. DNA of the CDR3: TGTGCCAGCAGCTTTGTGGGGGGGACAGGGAGCGGCTACACCTTC.